This T cell receptor (beta chain) appears in the sequencing data of a study of blood T cell repertoires in COVID-19. About the study: Italy, Spain and the United States were the sources of the convalescent and acute COVID-19 samples. PBMCs, B-cell-depleted T cells, or T cells were the source of the cDNA or gDNA that made up the material.

The table lists this clone with a few counts. Per the study methods: Using reference gene primer amplification, nucleated cell counts were estimated. TCRdb's table, derived via immunoSEQ multiplex PCR, lists solely in-frame clones and lacks some. The DNA gave D and trimming, while V, J and clone size come from that table. The sample holds 150,000 to 200,000 clones, around 82% seen once. Per germline, CDR1 SGHDN and CDR2 FVKESK. J was trimmed by 5 bases and V by 6 bases; bases with no gene match: 7. The CDR3 covers 14 residues. This receptor was taken from a man between 18 and 29 years old with active or convalescent COVID-19. The sample was peripheral blood. This sequence joins TRBV14 and TRBJ1-1, with 9 bases lining up with TRBD1. DNA of the CDR3: TGTGCCAGCAGTCAACAGGGGGCAGGGACTGAAGCTTTCTTT. Protein: CASSQQGAGTEAFF. Full variable domain (remainder filled in from reference TRBV14 and TRBJ1-1): EAGVTQFPSHSVIEKGQTVTLRCDPISGHDNLYWYRRVMGKEIKFLLHFVKESKQDESGMPNNRFLAERTGGTYSTLKVQPAELEDSGVYFCASSQQGAGTEAFFGQGTRLTVV.